This T cell receptor (beta chain) derives from a study of T cells after yellow fever vaccination. TCRdb itself ran the 5' RACE reads through MiXCR, one entry per CDR3 protein. The sample yields just under 600,000 distinct CDR3 sequences, roughly 12% seen once. The CDR3 loop spans 16 amino acids. The germline gives CDR1 WSHSY, CDR2 SAAADI. V was cut by 6 bases and J by 0 bases, with 15 bases left in between. V usage is TRBV10-2 and J usage is TRBJ1-3; D is undetermined. The specimen was PBMCs, collected on the day of the yellow fever booster vaccination. This receptor was identified in a man younger than 45 who received the YFV17D yellow fever vaccine. The CDR3 spells CASSLQREYSGNTIYF. For the CDR3, the DNA is TGCGCCAGCAGCTTACAAAGGGAATACTCTGGAAACACCATATATTTT.